This record looks at one TCR beta chain sequence and its context. What it recognizes is unknown. Time point specified: pre-treatment sample, taken before nivolumab and TIL therapy. Patients were adults with stage 4 NSCLC. The record originates from a study of TIL therapy for anti-PD-1-resistant metastatic lung cancer. Overall study: Patients then received nivolumab; progressors got lymphodepletion, TIL and IL-2. Most patients had lung adenocarcinoma.

The immunoSEQ assay was v3. The repertoire was sequenced with immunoSEQ multiplex PCR; TCRdb's copy has only in-frame clones and lacks some. The table records 9,500 to 15,000 clones, approximately 80% of them present only once. The germline gives CDR1 SGHVS, CDR2 FQNEAQ. The CDR3 runs 15 residues. Trimming pared 3 bases from V and 0 bases from J, leaving 11 bases between. Study conclusions and caveats: This highly selected cohort may not generalize to typical lung cancer patients.

The specimen was blood, collected at baseline. The chain combines TRBV7-8 with TRBJ1-1; no clear D. The receptor was isolated from a person aged 25 to 85 with non-small cell lung cancer. CDR3 nucleotide sequence: TGTGCCAGCAGCTTGGGTGATTTGCTGAACACTGAAGCTTTCTTT. Protein sequence: CASSLGDLLNTEAFF.